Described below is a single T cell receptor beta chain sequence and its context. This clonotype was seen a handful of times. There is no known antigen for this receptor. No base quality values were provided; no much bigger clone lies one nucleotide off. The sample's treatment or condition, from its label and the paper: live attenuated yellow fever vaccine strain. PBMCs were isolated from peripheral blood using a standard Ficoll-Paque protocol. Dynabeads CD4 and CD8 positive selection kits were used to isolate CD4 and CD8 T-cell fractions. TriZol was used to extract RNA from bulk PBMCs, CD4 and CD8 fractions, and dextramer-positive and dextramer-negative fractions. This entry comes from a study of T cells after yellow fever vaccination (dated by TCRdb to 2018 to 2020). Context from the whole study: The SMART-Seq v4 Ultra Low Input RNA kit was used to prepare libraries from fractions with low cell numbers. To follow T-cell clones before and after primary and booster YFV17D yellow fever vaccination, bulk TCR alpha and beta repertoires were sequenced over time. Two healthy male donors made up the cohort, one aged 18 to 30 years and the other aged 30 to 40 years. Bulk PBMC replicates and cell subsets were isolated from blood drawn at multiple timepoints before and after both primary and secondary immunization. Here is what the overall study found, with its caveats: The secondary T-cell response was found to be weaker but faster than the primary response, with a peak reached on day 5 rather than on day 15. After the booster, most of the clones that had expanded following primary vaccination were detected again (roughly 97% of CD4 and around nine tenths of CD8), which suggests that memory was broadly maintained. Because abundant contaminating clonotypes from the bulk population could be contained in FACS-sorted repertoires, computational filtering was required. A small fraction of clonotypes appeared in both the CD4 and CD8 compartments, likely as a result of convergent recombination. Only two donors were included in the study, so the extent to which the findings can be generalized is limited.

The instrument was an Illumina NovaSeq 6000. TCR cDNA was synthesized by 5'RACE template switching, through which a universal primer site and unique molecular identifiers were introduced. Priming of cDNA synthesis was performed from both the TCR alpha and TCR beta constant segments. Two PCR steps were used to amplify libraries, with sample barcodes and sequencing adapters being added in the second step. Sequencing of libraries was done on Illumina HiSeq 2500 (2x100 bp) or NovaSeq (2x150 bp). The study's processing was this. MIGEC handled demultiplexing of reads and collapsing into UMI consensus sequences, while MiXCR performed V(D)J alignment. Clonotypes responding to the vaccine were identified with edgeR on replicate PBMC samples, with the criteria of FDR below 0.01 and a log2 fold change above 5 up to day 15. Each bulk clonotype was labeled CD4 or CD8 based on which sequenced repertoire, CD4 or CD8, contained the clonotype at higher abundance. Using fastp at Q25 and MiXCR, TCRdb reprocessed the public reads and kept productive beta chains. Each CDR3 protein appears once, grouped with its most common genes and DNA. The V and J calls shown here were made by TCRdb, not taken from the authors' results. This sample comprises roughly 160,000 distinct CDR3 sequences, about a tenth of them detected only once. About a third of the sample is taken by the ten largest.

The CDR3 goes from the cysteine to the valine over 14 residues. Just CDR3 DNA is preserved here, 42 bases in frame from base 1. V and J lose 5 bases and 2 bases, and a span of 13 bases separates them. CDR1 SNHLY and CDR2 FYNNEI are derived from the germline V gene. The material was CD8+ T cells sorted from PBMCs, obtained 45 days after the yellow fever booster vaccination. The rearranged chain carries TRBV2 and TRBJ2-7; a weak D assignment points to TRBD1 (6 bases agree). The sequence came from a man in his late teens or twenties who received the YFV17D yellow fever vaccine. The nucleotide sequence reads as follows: TGTGCCAGCAGTACCCCGAGGGACACCTACGAGCAGTACGTC. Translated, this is CASSTPRDTYEQYV.